One sample yielded the 5 T cell receptor beta chains listed below, sequenced in a study of blood T cell repertoires in COVID-19. Assay used: immunoSEQ multiplex PCR; TCRdb lists only in-frame clones, some missing. The sample comprises a few hundred thousand clones, about 90% of which are singletons, and less than 3.5% rests with the top ten. The sequenced sample was peripheral blood. These receptors all come from a woman in her 30s with COVID-19, enrolled during active disease.

There are a few counts of this clone. The chain carries TRBV29-1 and TRBJ2-7, with 7 bases fitting TRBD2. This CDR3 spans 12 amino acids. Germline lookup yields CDR1 SQVTM and CDR2 ANQGSEA. J lost 7 bases, V lost 4 bases, and 7 bases had no gene match. DNA for the CDR3: TGCAGCGTTGTAGAGGGGAGGGGTGAGCAGTACTTC. This codes for CSVVEGRGEQYF.

This chain connects TRBV7-8 to TRBJ1-5; D is undetermined. The CDR3 consists of 16 residues. In germline, CDR1 is SGHVS, CDR2 FQNEAQ. The ends were cut back, 2 bases at V and 1 base at J, with 12 bases in the middle. DNA of the CDR3: TGTGCCAGCAGCTTATTTCTGGGGAGAAGCAATCAGCCCCAGCATTTT. Translated, it gives CASSLFLGRSNQPQHF. Full variable domain (missing parts from reference TRBV7-8 and TRBJ1-5): GAGVSQSPRYKVAKRGQDVALRCDPISGHVSLFWYQQALGQGPEFLTYFQNEAQLDKSGLPSDRFFAERPEGSVSTLKIQRTQQEDSAVYLCASSLFLGRSNQPQHFGDGTRLSIL.

The rearrangement joins TRBV4-3 to TRBJ2-1; 14 bases are shared with TRBD2. The V and J ends lost 2 bases and 9 bases, in that order; junction bases with no gene match: 6. This CDR3 contains 16 residues. The germline gives CDR1 LGHNA, CDR2 YSLEER. CDR3 sequence (DNA): TGCGCCAGCAGCCAACAGTGGACTAGCGGGGGGACTGAGCAGTTCTTC. This encodes CASSQQWTSGGTEQFF.

This clone has a single count. The CDR3 is CASSPGTDNQPQHF. The CDR3 DNA follows: TGTGCCAGCAGTCCCGGGACAGATAATCAGCCCCAGCATTTT. The chain has TRBV6-2 or TRBV6-3 and TRBJ1-5, with TRBD1 matching over 7 bases. This CDR3 comprises 14 residues. The ends lost 5 bases at V and 4 bases at J; junction bases unmatched: 5. From germline, CDR1 is MNHEY and CDR2 SVGEGT.

This clone was detected a few times. The genes are TRBV28 and TRBJ1-1; 9 bases align to TRBD1. This CDR3 comprises 15 residues. The germline V gene has CDR1 MDHEN and CDR2 SYDVKM. With V trimmed by 3 bases and J by 0 bases, 2 bases remained unmatched. The CDR3: CASSLGTGLNTEAFF. Here the CDR3 DNA reads TGTGCCAGCAGTTTGGGGACAGGGTTGAACACTGAAGCTTTCTTT.